The 14 T cell receptor beta chains below were found in one sample sequenced in a study of CD8 T cells in Susac syndrome. Reverse transcription used about 0.5 to 1 ug RNA and random hexamers. TCRdb re-derived calls from the immunoSEQ multiplex PCR reads in MiXCR, one entry per CDR3 protein. The table lists under 200,000 distinct CDR3 sequences, 85% to 95% of them singletons. The sequenced material came from CD4+ T cells from PBMCs. The receptors originated from a human donor in good health.

This rearrangement joins TRBV15 to TRBJ2-3, with D unresolved. Trimming removed 3 bases from V and 0 bases from J, with 10 bases in between. The CDR3 extends over 15 amino acids. The germline gives CDR1 LNHNV, CDR2 YYDKDF (reference sequence). The CDR3 sequence: CATSSDSSSTDTQYF. CDR3 in DNA: TGTGCCACCAGCAGCGACTCCTCTAGCACAGATACGCAGTATTTT.

The rearrangement uses TRBV20-1 and TRBJ2-3, with D unresolved. CDR3 size: 14 residues. In germline, CDR1 is DFQATT, CDR2 SNEGSKA (reference sequence). Trimming cost V 2 bases and J 4 bases, with 13 bases left between them. The CDR3, as DNA: TGCAGTGCTAGATCGCAGCTATCCCCAGATACGCAGTATTTT. The encoded protein is CSARSQLSPDTQYF.

For the CDR3, the DNA is TGCGCCAGCAGCCCCGGGGGGGCCTCCTCCTACGAGCAGTACTTC. It encodes CASSPGGASSYEQYF. This rearrangement joins TRBV5-1 to TRBJ2-7, with 8 bases identical to TRBD2. Germline V gene sequence: CDR1 SGHRS, CDR2 YFSETQ. The CDR3 totals 15 residues. The junction had 6 bases not matched to a gene; V was cut back by 4 bases and J by 0 bases.

This chain joins TRBV9 and TRBJ1-2, with 7 bases matching TRBD1. V dropped 0 bases and J dropped 8; count of bases not matched to a gene: 10. The CDR3 is 15 residues long. Germline V gene lookup returns CDR1 SGDLS and CDR2 YYNGEE. The CDR3 region has the DNA TGTGCCAGCAGCGTAGATATGGTAGGGGGCAGGGGCTACACCTTC. The encoded protein is CASSVDMVGGRGYTF.

A single count supports this clonotype. This sequence joins TRBV11-2 and TRBJ2-1, with a tentative D call TRBD1 (6 bases). The CDR3 covers 15 residues. CDR1 is SGHAT and CDR2 is FQNNGV in the germline V gene. V was clipped by 4 bases and J by 6 bases, with 16 bases between them. CDR3 sequence reads: CASSSHTGLGNEQFF. The DNA of the CDR3 is TGTGCCAGCAGCTCACATACAGGGTTAGGCAATGAGCAGTTCTTC.

The rearrangement links TRBV25-1 to TRBJ2-7, with D unclear. This CDR3 spans 14 amino acids. V was shortened by 2 bases and J by 6 bases, with 14 bases between the two germline ends. CDR1 is MGHDK, CDR2 SYGVNS, per germline. As DNA, the CDR3 is TGTGCCAGCAGTGAACCTGACGTTCTGGGCGAGCAGTACTTC. Residues: CASSEPDVLGEQYF.

V is TRBV21-1 and J is TRBJ2-7. TRBV21-1 is a listed pseudogene. The CDR3 runs to 13 residues. As DNA, the CDR3 is TGTGCCAGCAGCAAAGCAAGAACCTACGAGCAGTACGTC. This encodes CASSKARTYEQYV.

The chain combines TRBV5-1 with TRBJ2-5; D call uncertain. The ends were cut back, 5 bases at V and 3 bases at J, with 14 bases in the middle. Germline V gene sequence: CDR1 SGHRS, CDR2 YFSETQ. The CDR3 spans 14 residues. CDR3 loop: CASSLATEKETQYF. CDR3 coding DNA: TGCGCCAGCAGTCTTGCGACTGAGAAAGAGACCCAGTACTTC.

The chain joins TRBV7-2 to TRBJ2-1, with 7 bases lining up with TRBD2. The CDR3 has 14 residues. Germline lookup yields CDR1 SGHTA and CDR2 FQGNSA. The J segment lost 4 bases and the V segment lost 5 bases, leaving 5 bases of the junction unmatched. DNA for the CDR3: TGTGCCAGCAGCCCAGCGGGACCTTACAATGAGCAGTTCTTC. Translated, it gives CASSPAGPYNEQFF.

The chain carries TRBV23-1 and TRBJ2-7; D remains unclear. TRBV23-1 carries the ORF label, with uncertain function. The CDR3 extends over 11 amino acids. V was clipped by 3 bases and J by 3 bases, with 3 bases between them. The CDR3 here is CASSHGYEQYV. CDR3 DNA: TGCGCCAGCAGTCATGGCTACGAGCAGTACGTC.

The chain employs TRBV20-1 and TRBJ1-2, with D unresolved. CDR1 and CDR2 from the germline V gene are DFQATT and SNEGSKA (reference sequence). This CDR3 comprises 16 residues. V was clipped by 1 base and J by 1 base, with 16 bases between them. CDR3 amino acids: CSARASQEFVNYGYTF. The CDR3 nucleotides are TGCAGTGCTAGAGCCTCCCAGGAGTTCGTTAACTATGGCTACACCTTC.

The rearrangement uses TRBV7-9 and TRBJ2-5; D not resolved. V lost 0 bases and J lost 2, with 7 bases in between. CDR1 and CDR2 from the germline V gene are SEHNR and FQNEAQ (reference sequence). This CDR3 has 14 residues. The CDR3 DNA sequence: TGTGCCAGCAGCTTAGCGGCGGAGCAAGAGACCCAGTACTTC. It encodes CASSLAAEQETQYF.

The J gene is TRBJ2-7, the V gene TRBV3-1; D is perhaps TRBD1 (5 bases). Germline V gene data show CDR1 as LGHDT and CDR2 as YNNKEL (reference sequence). CDR3 length: 14 residues. Trimming left V 4 bases short and J 0 bases short, with 10 bases between. The CDR3 nucleotides are TGTGCCAGCAGCCGAGACAGTCCCTCCTACGAGCAGTACTTC. Protein sequence: CASSRDSPSYEQYF.

V gene TRBV13 combines with J gene TRBJ1-4; tentatively, D is TRBD1 (6 bases). CDR1 is PRHDT, CDR2 FYEKMQ, per germline (reference sequence). The CDR3 is 16 residues long. V lost 4 bases, J lost 1 base, and 13 bases lay in between. The CDR3 DNA is TGTGCCAGCAGCTCGGGCGGGACATTAACTAATGAAAAACTGTTTTTT. Residues: CASSSGGTLTNEKLFF.